This T cell receptor (beta chain) was captured by sequencing in a study of OX40 agonist ivuxolimab in advanced cancers. Background on the study: Patients were given ivuxolimab, an antibody that agonizes OX40 (CD134).

Sampling times: baseline, cycle 4 day 1, cycle 7 day 1. The data were produced by immunoSEQ multiplex PCR, yet TCRdb's version contains in-frame clones alone and is incomplete. The repertoire consists of approximately 79,000 clones, with over 85% occurring once and the leading ten covering over 20%. In germline, CDR1 is SGHAT, CDR2 FQNNGV. CDR3 length: 17 residues. V shed 4 bases and J shed 2 bases, with 19 bases lying between them. The starting material was CD4+ or CD8+ T cells sorted from blood, obtained in a trial of the OX40 agonist ivuxolimab. This TCR was recovered from an adult with an advanced solid tumor such as melanoma, head and neck, liver or kidney cancer. V usage is TRBV11-2 and J usage is TRBJ2-3; possible D gene TRBD2, 6 bases. The CDR3 coding sequence is TGTGCCAGCAGCTCGCCCCTCGGTGGGAGGATCACAGATACGCAGTATTTT. Translated: CASSSPLGGRITDTQYF.